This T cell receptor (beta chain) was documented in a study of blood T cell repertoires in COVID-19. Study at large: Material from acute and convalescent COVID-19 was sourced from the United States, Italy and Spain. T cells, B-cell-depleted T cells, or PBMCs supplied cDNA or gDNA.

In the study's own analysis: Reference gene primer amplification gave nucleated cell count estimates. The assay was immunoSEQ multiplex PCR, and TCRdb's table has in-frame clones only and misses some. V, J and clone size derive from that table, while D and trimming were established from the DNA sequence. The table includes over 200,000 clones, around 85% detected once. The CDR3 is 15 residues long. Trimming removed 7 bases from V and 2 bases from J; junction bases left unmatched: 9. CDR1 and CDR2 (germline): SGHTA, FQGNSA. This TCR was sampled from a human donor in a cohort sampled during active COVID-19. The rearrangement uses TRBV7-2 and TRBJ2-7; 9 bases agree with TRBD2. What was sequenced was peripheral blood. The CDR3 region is CASIPRAGGAYEQYF. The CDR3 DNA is TGTGCCAGCATCCCCCGCGCGGGGGGGGCCTACGAGCAGTACTTC.